Listed here are 8 T cell receptor beta chains from one sample, sequenced in a study of shared clonotypes between healthy human individuals. Some clones are missing from TCRdb's copy, which holds only in-frame ones; the method was immunoSEQ multiplex PCR. The data show more than 600,000 clones, 92% seen once. Naive CD8 cells lacked CD45RO and underwent positive selection for CCR7, leaving out terminally differentiated effector memory CD45RA+ cells. The source material was naive CD8+ T cells sorted from blood. The receptors here all came from a man aged 30-40 years in good health.

Notes on this clone: Other DNA sequences in this sample translate to the same CDR3. V usage is TRBV15 and J usage is TRBJ2-7, with a possible D match to TRBD2 (6 bases). The germline CDR1 and CDR2 sequences are LNHNV and YYDKDF (reference sequence). CDR3 size: 14 residues. Trimming cost V 0 bases and J 2 bases, with 8 bases left between them. The CDR3 DNA is TGTGCCACCAGCAGAGATCGCGGGGCCTACGAGCAGTACTTC. This sequence encodes CATSRDRGAYEQYF.

CDR3 residues: CSVESTSETGELFF. CDR3 in DNA: TGCAGCGTTGAATCGACTAGTGAAACCGGGGAGCTGTTTTTT. This chain joins TRBV29-1 and TRBJ2-2, with a possible D match to TRBD2 (6 bases). Trimming cost V 2 bases and J 5 bases, with 12 bases left between them. Germline CDR1 reads SQVTM; CDR2 reads ANQGSEA. This CDR3 region has 14 residues.

The chain combines TRBV5-8 with TRBJ2-2; D gene unclear. V lost 2 bases, J lost 1 base, and 9 bases lay in between. The CDR3 sequence is 15 residues long. Germline V lookup: CDR1 SGHTS, CDR2 YDEGEE. CDR3 bases: TGTGCCAGCAGCTTATGGGGAATGAACACCGGGGAGCTGTTTTTT. It codes for CASSLWGMNTGELFF.

The rearrangement joins TRBV13 to TRBJ2-5; 10 bases fit TRBD1. This CDR3 has 14 amino acids. The germline V gene encodes CDR1 PRHDT and CDR2 FYEKMQ (reference sequence). J gave up 5 bases and V 4 bases, and 4 bases lay outside the gene matches. CDR3 loop: CASSSWTGGETQYF. As DNA, the CDR3 is TGTGCCAGCAGCTCTTGGACAGGGGGGGAGACCCAGTACTTC. Combining the CDR3 with reference TRBV13 and TRBJ2-5 gives the whole variable domain AAGVIQSPRHLIKEKRETATLKCYPIPRHDTVYWYQQGPGQDPQFLISFYEKMQSDKGSIPDRFSAQQFSDYHSELNMSSLELGDSALYFCASSSWTGGETQYFGPGTRLLVL.

The chain joins TRBV7-9 to TRBJ1-1, with 8 nucleotides matching TRBD1. CDR1 is SEHNR, CDR2 FQNEAQ, per germline (reference sequence). The junction had 12 bases not matched to a gene; V was cut back by 7 bases and J by 2 bases. CDR3 length equals 16 residues. CDR3 sequence: CASTDTGGGRNTEAFF. CDR3 nucleotides: TGTGCCAGCACCGACACAGGGGGTGGTCGAAACACTGAAGCTTTCTTT.

For this clone: This may come from a read error, since a much larger clone is one base off. CDR3 region: CASSTLAGGPDTQYF. CDR3 bases: TGTGCCAGCAGTACCCTAGCGGGAGGGCCAGATACGCAGTATTTT. The chain carries TRBV6-5 and TRBJ2-3; 12 bases map to TRBD2. The CDR3 length is 15 residues. Germline V gene data show CDR1 as MNHEY and CDR2 as SVGAGI. Trimming at V came to 5 bases and at J to 4 bases, leaving 4 bases not matched to a gene.

The gene calls are TRBV7-8 and TRBJ1-5; 7 bases match TRBD1. The CDR3 runs to 13 residues. Trimming removed 2 bases from V and 7 bases from J; junction bases left unmatched: 2. Germline CDR1 SGHVS, CDR2 FQNEAQ. CDR3 in amino acids: CASSLQGEQPQHF. For the CDR3, the DNA is TGTGCCAGCAGCTTACAGGGGGAACAGCCCCAGCATTTT.

The chain couples TRBV11-3 to TRBJ1-1; the D is unclear. CDR1 and CDR2 from the germline V gene are SGHNT and YENEEA. V was shortened by 4 bases and J by 5 bases, with 17 bases between the two germline ends. The CDR3 loop spans 15 amino acids. Here the CDR3 DNA reads TGTGCCAGCAGCTCGCAGTATCAACGCGGTACTGAAGCTTTCTTT. Its translation: CASSSQYQRGTEAFF. Full variable domain (outside the CDR3, taken from reference TRBV11-3 and TRBJ1-1): EAGVVQSPRYKIIEKKQPVAFWCNPISGHNTLYWYLQNLGQGPELLIRYENEEAVDDSQLPKDRFSAERLKGVDSTLKIQPAELGDSAVYLCASSSQYQRGTEAFFGQGTRLTVV.